This TCR beta chain came from a study of CD8+ T cells in alopecia areata (dated by TCRdb to the late 2010s). For the study in its entirety: The treated patients, all with moderate-to-severe alopecia areata, were enrolled in an open-label pilot trial of oral tofacitinib given at 5 to 10 mg twice daily. RNA was extracted with the PAXgene miRNA kit for fixed scalp, the miRNeasy kit for PBMCs, and the RNeasy kit for mouse skin. Tofacitinib was administered for 6 to 18 months, and 6 months of follow-up off drug were then conducted to assess delayed response and recurrence. Tofacitinib-treated patients had biopsies at baseline and at 4 and 24 weeks of treatment, with a later scalp biopsy in several patients. The SALT score, which quantifies the percentage of affected scalp surface area, was used to measure disease severity in treated patients. immunoSEQ multiplex PCR using 35 Vbeta forward primers and 13 Jbeta reverse primers was used to amplify TCRbeta CDR3 regions. Scalp tissue and sorted CD4+ and CD8+ peripheral blood T cells from patchy and totalis/universalis alopecia areata patients and from healthy controls were covered by human TCRbeta sequencing. The study used high-throughput TCRbeta sequencing to examine T cell clonal expansion in alopecia areata, in both the C3H/HeJ mouse model and human patients. Scalp clonality was compared among normal scalp (n=4), patchy alopecia areata scalp (n=8), and alopecia totalis/universalis scalp (n=8). Here is what the overall study found, with its caveats: Compared with mice, TCR sequences shared between patients were less clear, possibly partly because of HLA diversity across the patient population. Because the treated cohort was small and had just a single nonresponder, larger studies are needed to establish links between baseline CD8+ expansion and response. Lesional scalp, especially in alopecia totalis/universalis, showed higher clonality and more expanded CD8+ clones than normal scalp, suggesting antigenic drive. Tofacitinib significantly lowered scalp clonality and the number of expanded CD8+ clones among the top 100 scalp clones. Many expanded lesional clones were found to persist in scalp and blood during tofacitinib treatment, and relapse after treatment cessation may be partly explained by this persistence. Resident alphabeta T cells in normal human skin are also sequenced, complicating scalp TCR repertoire analysis, unlike mouse skin dominated by gammadelta T cells.

As regards this clone: Its cognate antigen has yet to be identified. No per-base quality is available; no much larger clone lies one base away.

The time point label corresponds to: 24 weeks on oral tofacitinib. The intended sense of this specimen's treatment or condition label: oral pan-JAK inhibitor, 5-10 mg twice daily. From alopecia areata patients, peripheral blood was collected along with lesional scalp punch biopsies. PBMCs were isolated by density centrifugation and stained for CD3, CD4 and CD8, after which CD4+ and CD8+ T cells were sorted on a FACSAria. The library was built by means of the immunoSEQ multiplex PCR assay. RNA was extracted from all samples and reverse transcribed into cDNA as template for TCR sequencing. SuperScript III was used for first-strand cDNA synthesis, primed with a 2:1 mix of oligo-dT and random hexamers. A synthetic immune receptor repertoire was used to assess amplification bias, and residual bias was removed computationally. In the paper's pipeline: Raw reads were preprocessed to remove errors, and CDR3 was defined by IMGT conventions from the conserved cysteine to phenylalanine. Clonality was computed as 1 minus the Shannon entropy, with the entropy normalized by log2 of the number of productive unique TCRs. Scalp TCRbeta sequences were cross-referenced with sorted blood CD4 and CD8 repertoires so that the CD4 or CD8 identity of scalp clones could be inferred. TCRdb's version of the immuneACCESS table is confined to in-frame rearrangements and falls short of the full clone set. An unresolved V gene accounts for under half of the shortfall where checked; the remainder is of unknown origin. The V and J calls and clone size come from that table; D and trimming were worked out from the DNA. The sample table lists roughly 200,000 clones, about 55% of them with a count of one. The ten largest clones capture more than 10% of the sample.

The V end loses 2 bases and the J end loses 13 bases, and a stretch of 19 bases separates them. The CDR3 goes from the cysteine to the phenylalanine over 14 residues. Of all the DNA, just the CDR3 is kept, 42 bases in frame from base 1. CDR1 ENHRY and CDR2 SYGVKD were looked up in the germline V gene. The clonotype comes from a human donor with alopecia areata. The receptor chain draws on TRBV10-3 and TRBJ2-3; the D call is tentative, TRBD1 or TRBD2, as each matches 5 bases. Sequencing was performed on CD8+ T cells sorted from blood, taken at week 24, from a patient treated with tofacitinib. The CDR3 reads CAISEPNGGPEEYF. In nucleotides, the sequence is TGTGCCATCAGTGAGCCCAATGGGGGACCGGAGGAGTATTTT.